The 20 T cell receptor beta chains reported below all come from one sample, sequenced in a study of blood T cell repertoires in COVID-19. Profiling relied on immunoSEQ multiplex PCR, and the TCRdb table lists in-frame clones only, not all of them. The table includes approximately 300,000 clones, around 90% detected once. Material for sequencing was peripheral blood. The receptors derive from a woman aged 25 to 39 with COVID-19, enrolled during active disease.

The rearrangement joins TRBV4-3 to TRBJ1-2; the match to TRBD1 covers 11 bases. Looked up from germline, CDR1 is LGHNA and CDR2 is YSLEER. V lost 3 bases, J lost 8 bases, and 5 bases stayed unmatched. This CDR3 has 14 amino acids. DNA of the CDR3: TGCGCCAGCAGCCACGGACAGGGGGCGCGGGGCTACACCTTC. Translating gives CASSHGQGARGYTF.

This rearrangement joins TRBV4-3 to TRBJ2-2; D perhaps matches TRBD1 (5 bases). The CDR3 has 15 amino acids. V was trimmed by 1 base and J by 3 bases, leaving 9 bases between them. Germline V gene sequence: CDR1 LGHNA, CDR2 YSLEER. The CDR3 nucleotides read TGCGCCAGCAGCCAAGGTGGGGCAGACACCGGGGAGCTGTTTTTT. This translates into CASSQGGADTGELFF.

Written as DNA, the CDR3 is TGCGCCATTGGACTAGCGGGAGGAGGAGGTCGGGAGACCCAGTACTTC. Translating gives CAIGLAGGGGRETQYF. V is TRBV5-1 and J is TRBJ2-5; the match to TRBD2 covers 14 bases. V shed 9 bases and J 5 bases; nucleotides not matched to a gene: 12. CDR3 length: 16 residues. Germline loops: CDR1 SGHRS, CDR2 YFSETQ.

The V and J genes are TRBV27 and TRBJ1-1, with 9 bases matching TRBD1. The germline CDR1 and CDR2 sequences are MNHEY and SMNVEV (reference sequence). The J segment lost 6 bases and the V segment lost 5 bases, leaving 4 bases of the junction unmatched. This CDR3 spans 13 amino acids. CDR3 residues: CASSPGTGPEAFF. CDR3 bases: TGTGCCAGCAGTCCGGGGACAGGGCCTGAAGCTTTCTTT.

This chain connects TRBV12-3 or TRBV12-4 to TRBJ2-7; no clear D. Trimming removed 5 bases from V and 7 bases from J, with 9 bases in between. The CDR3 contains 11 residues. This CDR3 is CASSQTREQYF. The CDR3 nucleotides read TGTGCCAGCAGTCAAACGCGGGAGCAGTACTTC.

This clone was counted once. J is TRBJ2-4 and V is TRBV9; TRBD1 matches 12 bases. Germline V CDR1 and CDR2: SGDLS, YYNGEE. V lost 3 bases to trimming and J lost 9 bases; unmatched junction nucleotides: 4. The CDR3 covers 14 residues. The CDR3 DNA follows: TGTGCCAGCAGCGGCGGGACAGGGGGCTTCATTCAGTACTTC. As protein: CASSGGTGGFIQYF.

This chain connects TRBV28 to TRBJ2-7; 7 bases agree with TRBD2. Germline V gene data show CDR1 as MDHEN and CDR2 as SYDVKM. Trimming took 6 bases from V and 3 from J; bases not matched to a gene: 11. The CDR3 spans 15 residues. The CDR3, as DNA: TGTGCCAGCAGCCGTAAATGGCTAGCGGACTACGAGCAGTACTTC. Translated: CASSRKWLADYEQYF. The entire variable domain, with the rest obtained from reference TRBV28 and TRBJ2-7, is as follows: DVKVTQSSRYLVKRTGEKVFLECVQDMDHENMFWYRQDPGLGLRLIYFSYDVKMKEKGDIPEGYSVSREKKERFSLILESASTNQTSMYLCASSRKWLADYEQYFGPGTRLTVT.

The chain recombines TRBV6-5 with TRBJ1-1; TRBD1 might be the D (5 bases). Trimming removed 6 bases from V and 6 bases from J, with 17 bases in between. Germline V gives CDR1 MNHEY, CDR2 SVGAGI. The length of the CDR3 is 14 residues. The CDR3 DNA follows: TGTGCCAGCAGCCCCGGTACAGGTAACTCTGAAGCTTTCTTT. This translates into CASSPGTGNSEAFF.

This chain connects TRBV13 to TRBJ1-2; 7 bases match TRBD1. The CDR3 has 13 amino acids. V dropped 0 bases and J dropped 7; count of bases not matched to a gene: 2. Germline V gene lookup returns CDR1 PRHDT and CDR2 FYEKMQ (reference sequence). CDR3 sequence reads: CASSLGQGFGYTF. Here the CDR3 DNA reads TGTGCCAGCAGCTTAGGACAGGGGTTTGGCTACACCTTC.

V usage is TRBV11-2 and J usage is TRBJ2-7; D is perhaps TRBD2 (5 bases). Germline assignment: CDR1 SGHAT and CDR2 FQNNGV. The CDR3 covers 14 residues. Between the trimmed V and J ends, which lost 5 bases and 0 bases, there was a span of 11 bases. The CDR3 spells CASSVGLSSYEQYF. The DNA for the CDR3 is TGTGCCAGCAGCGTCGGACTTTCCTCCTACGAGCAGTACTTC.

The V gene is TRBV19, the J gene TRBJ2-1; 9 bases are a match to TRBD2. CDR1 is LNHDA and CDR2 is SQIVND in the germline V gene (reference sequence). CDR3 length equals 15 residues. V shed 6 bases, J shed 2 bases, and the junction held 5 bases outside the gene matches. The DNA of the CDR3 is TGTGCCAGTAGCAGCCTAGCGGGGACCTACAATGAGCAGTTCTTC. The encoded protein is CASSSLAGTYNEQFF. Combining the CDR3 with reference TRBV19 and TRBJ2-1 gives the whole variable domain DGGITQSPKYLFRKEGQNVTLSCEQNLNHDAMYWYRQDPGQGLRLIYYSQIVNDFQKGDIAEGYSVSREKKESFPLTVTSAQKNPTAFYLCASSSLAGTYNEQFFGPGTRLTVL.

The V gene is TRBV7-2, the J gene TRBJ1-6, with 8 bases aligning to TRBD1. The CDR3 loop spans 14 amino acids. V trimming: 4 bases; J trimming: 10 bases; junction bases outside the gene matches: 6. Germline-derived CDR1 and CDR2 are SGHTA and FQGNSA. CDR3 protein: CASSYGQGQSPLHF. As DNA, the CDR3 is TGTGCCAGCAGCTATGGACAGGGACAGTCACCCCTCCACTTT.

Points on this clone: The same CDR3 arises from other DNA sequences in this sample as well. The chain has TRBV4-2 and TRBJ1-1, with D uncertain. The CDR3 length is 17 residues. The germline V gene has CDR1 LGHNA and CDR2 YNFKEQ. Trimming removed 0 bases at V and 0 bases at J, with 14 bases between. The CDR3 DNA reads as TGTGCCAGCAGCCAAGATATGGCTCCTGATATGAACACTGAAGCTTTCTTT. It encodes CASSQDMAPDMNTEAFF.

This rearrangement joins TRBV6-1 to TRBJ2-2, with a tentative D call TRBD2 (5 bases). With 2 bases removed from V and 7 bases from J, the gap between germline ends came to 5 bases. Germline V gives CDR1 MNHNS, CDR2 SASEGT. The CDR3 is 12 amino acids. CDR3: CASSETSGELFF. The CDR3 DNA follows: TGTGCCAGCAGTGAAACTAGCGGGGAGCTGTTTTTT.

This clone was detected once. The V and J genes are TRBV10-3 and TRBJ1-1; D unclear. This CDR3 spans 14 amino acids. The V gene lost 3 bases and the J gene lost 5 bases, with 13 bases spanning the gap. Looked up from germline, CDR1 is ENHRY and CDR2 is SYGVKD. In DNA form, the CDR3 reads TGTGCCATCAGTGACTTATATGGGAGGACTGAAGCTTTCTTT. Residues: CAISDLYGRTEAFF.

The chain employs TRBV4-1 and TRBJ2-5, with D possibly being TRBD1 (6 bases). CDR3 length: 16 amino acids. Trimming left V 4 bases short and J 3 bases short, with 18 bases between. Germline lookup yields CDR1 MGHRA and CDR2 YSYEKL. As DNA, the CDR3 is TGCGCCAGCAGCCGAACCGGCACCCGGACAGAAGAGACCCAGTACTTC. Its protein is CASSRTGTRTEETQYF.

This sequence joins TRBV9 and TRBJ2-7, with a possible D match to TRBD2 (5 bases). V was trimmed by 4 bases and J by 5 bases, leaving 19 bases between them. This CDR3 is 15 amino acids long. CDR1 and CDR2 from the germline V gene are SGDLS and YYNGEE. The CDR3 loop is CASSPRGAPDHEQYF. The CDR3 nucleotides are TGTGCCAGCAGCCCCCGGGGAGCCCCCGACCACGAGCAGTACTTC.

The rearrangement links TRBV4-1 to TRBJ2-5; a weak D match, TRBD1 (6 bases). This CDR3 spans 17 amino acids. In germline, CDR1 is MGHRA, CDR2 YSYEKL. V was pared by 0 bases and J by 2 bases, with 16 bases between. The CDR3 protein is CASSQDSTGRFQETQYF. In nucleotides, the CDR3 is TGCGCCAGCAGCCAAGATTCAACAGGGCGATTTCAAGAGACCCAGTACTTC.

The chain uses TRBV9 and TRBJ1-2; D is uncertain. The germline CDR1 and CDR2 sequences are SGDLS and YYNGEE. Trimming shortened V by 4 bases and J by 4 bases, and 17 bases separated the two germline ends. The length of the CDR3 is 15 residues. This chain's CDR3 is CASSTHPAGSYGYTF. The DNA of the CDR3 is TGTGCCAGCAGCACCCACCCGGCAGGCTCCTATGGCTACACCTTC.

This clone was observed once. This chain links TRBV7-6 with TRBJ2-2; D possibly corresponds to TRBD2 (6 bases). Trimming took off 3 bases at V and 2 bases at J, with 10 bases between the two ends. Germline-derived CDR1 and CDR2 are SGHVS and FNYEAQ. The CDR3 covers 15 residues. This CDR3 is CASSFYGSNTGELFF. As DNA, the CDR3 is TGTGCCAGCAGCTTCTACGGGAGTAACACCGGGGAGCTGTTTTTT. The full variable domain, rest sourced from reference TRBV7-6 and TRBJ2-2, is GAGVSQSPRYKVTKRGQDVALRCDPISGHVSLYWYRQALGQGPEFLTYFNYEAQQDKSGLPNDRFSAERPEGSISTLTIQRTEQRDSAMYRCASSFYGSNTGELFFGEGSRLTVL.